Following are 18 T cell receptor beta chains from one sample sequenced in a study of cytomegalovirus exposure and HLA in healthy donors. Vbeta (60) and Jbeta (13) primers were used in the PCR. Using immunoSEQ multiplex PCR, the repertoire was profiled, and TCRdb retains in-frame clones only, with some absent. The sample records fewer than 200,000 clones, roughly 85% being singletons. Sequences were obtained from PBMCs. These receptors were collected from a woman in her forties or fifties in good health and CMV-seronegative.

The genes are TRBV5-1 and TRBJ1-5; maybe TRBD1 (6 bases). Trimming took off 3 bases at V and 6 bases at J, with 13 bases between the two ends. This CDR3 spans 14 amino acids. CDR1 and CDR2 (germline): SGHRS, YFSETQ. This chain's CDR3 is CASSYQGRAQPQHF. CDR3 DNA: TGCGCCAGCAGCTATCAGGGGCGCGCTCAGCCCCAGCATTTT. Based on the CDR3 plus reference TRBV5-1 and TRBJ1-5, the full variable domain is KAGVTQTPRYLIKTRGQQVTLSCSPISGHRSVSWYQQTPGQGLQFLFEYFSETQRNKGNFPGRFSGRQFSNSRSEMNVSTLELGDSALYLCASSYQGRAQPQHFGDGTRLSIL.

The V call is TRBV27, the J call TRBJ1-2, with D uncertain. The ends were cut back, 3 bases at V and 8 bases at J, with 13 bases in the middle. Germline V gene data show CDR1 as MNHEY and CDR2 as SMNVEV (reference sequence). CDR3 length: 13 residues. The CDR3 sequence: CASSLRQLGGYTF. DNA of the CDR3: TGTGCCAGCAGTTTGCGGCAGTTAGGCGGCTACACCTTC.

This clone was seen once. The V gene is TRBV11-3, the J gene TRBJ2-2; TRBD1 matches at 7 bases. This CDR3 is built from 15 residues. V trimming: 4 bases; J trimming: 6 bases; junction bases outside the gene matches: 8. Germline lookup yields CDR1 SGHNT and CDR2 YENEEA. The CDR3 reads CASSSEGAYAGELFF. Written as DNA, the CDR3 is TGTGCCAGCAGCTCAGAGGGGGCGTACGCCGGGGAGCTGTTTTTT.

The J gene is TRBJ2-2, the V gene TRBV7-7, with 7 bases fitting TRBD1. This CDR3 contains 16 residues. Germline CDR1 and CDR2: SSHAT and FNYEAQ (reference sequence). V lost 5 bases and J lost 1; bases outside the gene matches: 7. This chain's CDR3 is CASSPARDRNTGELFF. The CDR3 DNA follows: TGTGCCAGCAGCCCCGCCCGGGACAGGAACACCGGGGAGCTGTTTTTT.

The genes are TRBV6-5 and TRBJ1-4, with 7 positions matching TRBD1. The V segment lost 2 bases and the J segment 8 bases; nucleotides outside the gene matches: 11. The CDR3 runs 16 residues. In germline, CDR1 is MNHEY, CDR2 SVGAGI. DNA of the CDR3: TGTGCCAGCAGTTACGGTTTTAGGGACAGAATCGAAAAACTGTTTTTT. This encodes CASSYGFRDRIEKLFF.

V usage is TRBV14 and J usage is TRBJ2-5; D unresolved. Germline V lookup: CDR1 SGHDN, CDR2 FVKESK. The CDR3 runs 14 residues. Trimming removed 3 bases at V and 5 bases at J, with 13 bases between. CDR3 residues: CASSQPLIRETQYF. The DNA of the CDR3 is TGTGCCAGCAGCCAGCCTCTAATCCGGGAGACCCAGTACTTC.

This clone turned up a few times. The chain links TRBV27 to TRBJ2-7; TRBD1 aligns across 7 bases. The CDR3 consists of 14 residues. Germline CDR1 reads MNHEY; CDR2 reads SMNVEV (reference sequence). Trimming at V came to 3 bases and at J to 4 bases, leaving 6 bases not matched to a gene. The CDR3: CASSFGDRTYEQYF. CDR3 DNA: TGTGCCAGCAGTTTTGGGGACAGAACATACGAGCAGTACTTC.

This clone was seen once. The rearrangement joins TRBV30 to TRBJ1-2, with D possibly being TRBD1 (5 bases). V lost 4 bases and J 10 bases, leaving 13 bases between the germline ends. Germline V gene data show CDR1 as GTSNPN and CDR2 as SVGIG (reference sequence). The CDR3 has 11 amino acids. The CDR3 DNA follows: TGTGCCTGGACGAGCGGGGGGGTCTACACCTTC. It codes for CAWTSGGVYTF.

The chain carries TRBV7-2 and TRBJ2-1; 11 nucleotides line up with TRBD2. The CDR3 is 15 residues long. Germline CDR1 reads SGHTA; CDR2 reads FQGNSA. J was trimmed by 5 bases and V by 3 bases; bases with no gene match: 3. The CDR3 DNA sequence: TGTGCCAGCAGCTTGGGACTAGCGGTTAACAATGAGCAGTTCTTC. Protein sequence: CASSLGLAVNNEQFF.

The chain links TRBV5-1 to TRBJ2-5; tentative D call: TRBD1 (6 bases). The CDR3 runs 13 residues. The V end was cut by 6 bases, the J end by 1 base, with 10 bases between. The germline gives CDR1 SGHRS, CDR2 YFSETQ. The CDR3 nucleotides are TGCGCCAGCAACCGGGACACCCAAGAGACCCAGTACTTC. It translates to CASNRDTQETQYF.

The chain recombines TRBV19 with TRBJ1-1; tentatively, D is TRBD1 (5 bases). The length of the CDR3 is 13 residues. V gave up 5 bases and J gave up 1 base, with 8 bases separating them. Germline values: CDR1 LNHDA, CDR2 SQIVND (reference sequence). The CDR3 DNA follows: TGTGCCAGTAGTCAGGGCCGGAACACTGAAGCTTTCTTT. It encodes CASSQGRNTEAFF.

J is TRBJ2-7 and V is TRBV7-6, with TRBD2 as a possible D gene (6 bases). Deletions cut 1 base from V and 2 bases from J, with 12 bases between. Germline CDR1 SGHVS, CDR2 FNYEAQ. CDR3 size: 15 residues. The CDR3 nucleotides are TGTGCCAGCAGCTTAGGTGCGGGATTTACCTACGAGCAGTACTTC. Translating gives CASSLGAGFTYEQYF.

V gene TRBV28 combines with J gene TRBJ1-2; TRBD1 aligns across 8 bases. V lost 7 bases, J lost 4 bases, and 11 bases stayed unmatched. Germline V gene data show CDR1 as MDHEN and CDR2 as SYDVKM. The CDR3 is 15 residues long. The CDR3 DNA reads TGTGCCAGCACCGCCCGAGCAGGGGGCGGCTATGGCTACACCTTC. Protein: CASTARAGGGYGYTF.

DNA for the CDR3: TGTGCCAGCAGTTACTCGGGACAGGGGAGTGGCTACACCTTC. Amino acids: CASSYSGQGSGYTF. V gene TRBV6-5 combines with J gene TRBJ1-2; 10 bases line up with TRBD1. The trim removed 0 bases at V and 7 bases at J, leaving 2 bases unmatched. Per germline, CDR1 MNHEY and CDR2 SVGAGI. This CDR3 spans 14 amino acids.

The chain recombines TRBV5-1 with TRBJ1-4; 7 bases align to TRBD1. Per the germline V gene, CDR1 is SGHRS and CDR2 is YFSETQ. V trimming: 6 bases; J trimming: 3 bases; junction bases outside the gene matches: 8. The CDR3 is 15 amino acids. The CDR3 loop is CASTGGGASNEKLFF. CDR3 sequence (DNA): TGCGCCAGCACGGGAGGGGGCGCTTCTAATGAAAAACTGTTTTTT.

J is TRBJ1-6 and V is TRBV6-4; unclear D gene. The germline CDR1 and CDR2 sequences are MRHNA and SNTAGT. V was pared by 4 bases and J by 5 bases, with 12 bases between. The CDR3 spans 15 residues. CDR3 nucleotides: TGTGCCAGCAGTGCCTCTGAGGGAAATAATTCACCCCTCCACTTT. Residues: CASSASEGNNSPLHF.

This chain uses TRBV5-1 with TRBJ1-2; 8 nucleotides align to TRBD1. CDR1 SGHRS and CDR2 YFSETQ come from the germline V gene. V lost 0 bases and J lost 6; bases outside the gene matches: 4. This CDR3 contains 14 residues. CDR3 bases: TGCGCCAGCAGCTTGGGACAGGGGCTGGATGGCTACACCTTC. This gives the protein CASSLGQGLDGYTF.

The chain recombines TRBV7-8 with TRBJ1-6; TRBD1 matches at 10 bases. There are 14 residues in the CDR3. Per the germline V gene, CDR1 is SGHVS and CDR2 is FQNEAQ. The junction had 3 bases not matched to a gene; V was cut back by 5 bases and J by 8 bases. This CDR3 reads CASSTGTGDSPLHF. DNA of the CDR3: TGTGCCAGCAGCACCGGGACAGGGGATTCACCCCTCCACTTT.